This T cell receptor beta chain emerged from a study of blood T cell repertoires in COVID-19. At the level of the study: Samples representing acute and convalescent COVID-19 were sourced from the United States, Italy and Spain. T cells, B-cell-depleted T cells, or PBMCs supplied cDNA or gDNA.

Original processing methods: Amplified reference gene primers provided the basis for estimating nucleated cell counts. Method: immunoSEQ multiplex PCR; TCRdb's copy keeps in-frame clones and lacks some. That table gives V, J and clone size, and the DNA gave D and trimming. Of 190,000 or so clones listed, about 87% are singletons. The CDR3 extends over 12 amino acids. Germline CDR1 SGHDT, CDR2 YYEEEE. V was trimmed by 0 bases and J by 8 bases, leaving 8 bases between them. The TCR sequence derives from a man aged 35-49 years with active or convalescent COVID-19. Sequencing was carried out using peripheral blood. This sequence joins TRBV5-6 and TRBJ1-2; D unclear. In nucleotides, the CDR3 is TGTGCCAGCAGCTTGGGGGCTGGGGGCTACACCTTC. It specifies CASSLGAGGYTF. The entire variable domain, with the rest obtained from reference TRBV5-6 and TRBJ1-2, is as follows: DAGVTQSPTHLIKTRGQQVTLRCSPKSGHDTVSWYQQALGQGPQFIFQYYEEEERQRGNFPDRFSGHQFPNYSSELNVNALLLGDSALYLCASSLGAGGYTFGSGTRLTVV.